This T cell receptor beta chain was recorded in a study of T cell repertoires in cytomegalovirus infection. Study-wide findings and caveats: Clonotype analysis showed dominance of the ex vivo response by HLA-C-restricted CMV-specific TCR beta clonotypes. Identification of carriers of CMV plus the relevant HLA was achieved through cumulative public TCR beta family frequency.

Per the germline V gene, CDR1 is SGHVS and CDR2 is FNYEAQ. The CDR3 extends over 17 amino acids. Trimming cost V 0 bases and J 4 bases; bases outside gene matches: 11. TCRdb independently ran MiXCR on the reads; one entry per CDR3 protein. The sample has around 210,000 distinct CDR3 sequences, around 6.4% seen once. In its sample, this clonotype was seen many times. What it binds is unknown. Sequencing was performed on PBMCs. The receptor was derived from a human donor in good health (CMV status not recorded). Some clones in this sample may be carry-over from other donors' samples. The V call is TRBV7-6, the J call TRBJ2-5; 7 nucleotides align to TRBD2. CDR3 residues: CASSLARESLNPETQYF. CDR3 sequence (DNA): TGTGCCAGCAGCTTAGCGCGGGAGAGCCTTAACCCAGAGACCCAGTACTTC.